This TCR beta chain was sequenced during a study of beta chain features in type 1 diabetes. Study information: No patient-donor differences in age, gender, total cells or subset yield. Study-wide points: Patients with Type 1 diabetes showed moderately but significantly shorter TCRB CDR3s in all four CD4+ subsets. It was among patients, rather than healthy donors, that naive, central memory and Treg TCRB repertoires appeared more similar.

This clone was detected a few times. Its target is not known. All of the sorted populations showed purity greater than 98%. Of the isolated RNA, all was reverse transcribed, and so the sequenced material was expressed TCRB transcripts. TCRdb's copy holds only in-frame clones and misses some; the assay was immunoSEQ multiplex PCR. The table has under 400,000 clones, about 15% seen once. Germline V gene data show CDR1 as MGHRA and CDR2 as YSYEKL. The V end lost 2 bases, the J end lost 2 bases, and 6 bases lay between the germline ends. CDR3 length equals 14 residues. This TCR was sampled from a man between 25 and 39 years old in good health. The rearrangement uses TRBV4-1 and TRBJ2-2; unclear D gene. Sequenced input: central memory CD4+ T cells from blood. CDR3 nucleotide sequence: TGCGCCAGCAGCCAATCCACTAACACCGGGGAGCTGTTTTTT. This encodes CASSQSTNTGELFF.